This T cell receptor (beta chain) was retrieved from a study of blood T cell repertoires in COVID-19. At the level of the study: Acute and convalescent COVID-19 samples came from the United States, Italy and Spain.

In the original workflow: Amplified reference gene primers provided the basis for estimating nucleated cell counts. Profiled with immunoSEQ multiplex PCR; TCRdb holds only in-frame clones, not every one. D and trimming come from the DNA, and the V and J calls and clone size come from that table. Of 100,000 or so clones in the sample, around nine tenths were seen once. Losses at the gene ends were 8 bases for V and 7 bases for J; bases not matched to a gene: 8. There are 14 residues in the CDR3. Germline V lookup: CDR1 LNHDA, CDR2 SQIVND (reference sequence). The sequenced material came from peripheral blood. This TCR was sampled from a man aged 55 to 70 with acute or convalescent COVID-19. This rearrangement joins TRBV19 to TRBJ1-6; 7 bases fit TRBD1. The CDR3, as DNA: TGTGCCAGTCAGATACAGGGGACCAATTCACCCCTCCACTTT. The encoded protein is CASQIQGTNSPLHF.